The T cell receptor (beta chain) described here comes from a study of cytomegalovirus exposure and HLA in healthy donors. Points from the study as a whole: Analyzed later, most CMV-associated TCR beta chains appeared HLA-restricted. Analysis was carried out at a later point, and it linked a missense DCLRE1C variant to TCR beta V- and J-gene trimming.

PCR involved 60 Vbeta and 13 Jbeta primers. Assay used: immunoSEQ multiplex PCR; TCRdb lists only in-frame clones, some missing. The sample has about 150,000 clones, 60% to 85% seen once. The trim removed 4 bases at V and 2 bases at J, leaving 4 bases unmatched. There are 15 residues in the CDR3. Germline V gene sequence: CDR1 SGDLS, CDR2 YYNGEE. This clone was counted only a few times. Its antigen is unknown. The sequencing sample was made of PBMCs. The genes are TRBV9 and TRBJ1-3, with 9 bases that match TRBD1. The sequence was obtained from a man between 45 and 60 years old in good health and CMV-seropositive. The CDR3 sequence: CASSPRTGAGNTIYF. CDR3 nucleotide sequence: TGTGCCAGCAGCCCTCGGACAGGGGCTGGAAACACCATATATTTT.